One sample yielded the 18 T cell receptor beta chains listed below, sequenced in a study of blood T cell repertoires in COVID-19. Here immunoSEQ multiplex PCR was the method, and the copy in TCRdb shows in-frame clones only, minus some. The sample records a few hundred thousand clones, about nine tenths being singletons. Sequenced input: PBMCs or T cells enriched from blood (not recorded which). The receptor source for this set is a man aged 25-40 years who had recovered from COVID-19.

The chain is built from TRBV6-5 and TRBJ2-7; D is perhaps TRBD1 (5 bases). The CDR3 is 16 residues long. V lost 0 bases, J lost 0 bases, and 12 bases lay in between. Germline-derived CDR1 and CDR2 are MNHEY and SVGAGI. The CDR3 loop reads CASSYSDILSSYEQYF. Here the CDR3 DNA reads TGTGCCAGCAGTTACTCGGACATCTTAAGCTCCTACGAGCAGTACTTC.

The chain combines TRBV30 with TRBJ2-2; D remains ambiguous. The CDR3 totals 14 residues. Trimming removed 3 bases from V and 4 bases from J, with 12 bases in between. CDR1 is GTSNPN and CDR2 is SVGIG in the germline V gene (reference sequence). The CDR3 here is CAWRVESFTGELFF. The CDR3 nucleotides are TGTGCCTGGAGGGTCGAGAGTTTCACCGGGGAGCTGTTTTTT.

This chain's CDR3 is CASSFWQNTEAFF. In DNA form, the CDR3 reads TGTGCCAGCAGTTTCTGGCAGAACACTGAAGCTTTCTTT. V gene TRBV27 combines with J gene TRBJ1-1; no clear D. V gave up 3 bases and J gave up 1 base, with 6 bases separating them. This CDR3 spans 13 amino acids. Per the germline V gene, CDR1 is MNHEY and CDR2 is SMNVEV (reference sequence).

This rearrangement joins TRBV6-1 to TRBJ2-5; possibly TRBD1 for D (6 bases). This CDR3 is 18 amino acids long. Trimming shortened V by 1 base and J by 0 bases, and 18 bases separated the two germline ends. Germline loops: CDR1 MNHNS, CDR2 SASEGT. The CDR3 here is CASSEEVLQGRHQETQYF. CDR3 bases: TGTGCCAGCAGTGAAGAGGTCCTTCAGGGGCGTCACCAAGAGACCCAGTACTTC.

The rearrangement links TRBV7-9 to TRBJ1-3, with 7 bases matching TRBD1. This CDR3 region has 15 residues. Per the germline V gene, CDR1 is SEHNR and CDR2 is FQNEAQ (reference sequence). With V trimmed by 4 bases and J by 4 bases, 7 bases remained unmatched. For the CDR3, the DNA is TGTGCCAGCAGCTCCGTGACAGGGTTCGGAAACACCATATATTTT. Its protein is CASSSVTGFGNTIYF.

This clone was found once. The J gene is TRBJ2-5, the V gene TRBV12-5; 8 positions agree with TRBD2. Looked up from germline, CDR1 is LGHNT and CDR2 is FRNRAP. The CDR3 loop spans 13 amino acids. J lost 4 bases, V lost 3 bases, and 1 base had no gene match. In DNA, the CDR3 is TGTGCTAGTGGTTTCGGGGGGGGAGAGACCCAGTACTTC. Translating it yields CASGFGGGETQYF. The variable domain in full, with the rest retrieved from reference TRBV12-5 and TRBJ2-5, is DARVTQTPRHKVTEMGQEVTMRCQPILGHNTVFWYRQTMMQGLELLAYFRNRAPLDDSGMPKDRFSAEMPDATLATLKIQPSEPRDSAVYFCASGFGGGETQYFGPGTRLLVL.

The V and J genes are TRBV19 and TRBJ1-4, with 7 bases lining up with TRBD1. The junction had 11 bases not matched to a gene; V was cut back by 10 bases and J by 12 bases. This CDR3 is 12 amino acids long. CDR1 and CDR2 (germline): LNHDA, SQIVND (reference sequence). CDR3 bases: TGTGCCACCCAGGGACAGACCGGAGAACTGTTTTTT. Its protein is CATQGQTGELFF.

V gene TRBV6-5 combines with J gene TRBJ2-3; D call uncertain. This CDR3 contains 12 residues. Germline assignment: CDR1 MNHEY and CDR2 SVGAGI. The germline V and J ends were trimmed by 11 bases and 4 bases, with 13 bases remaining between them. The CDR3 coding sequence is TGTGCCGGCGGATCTAGGCCAGATACGCAGTATTTT. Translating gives CAGGSRPDTQYF.

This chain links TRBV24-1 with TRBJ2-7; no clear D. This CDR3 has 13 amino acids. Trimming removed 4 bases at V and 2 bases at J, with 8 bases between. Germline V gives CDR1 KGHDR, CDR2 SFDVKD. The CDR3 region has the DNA TGTGCCACCAGTGAGACGGGTACCTACGAGCAGTACTTC. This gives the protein CATSETGTYEQYF.

The CDR3 is CASSQGLAGTGELFF. CDR3 in DNA: TGTGCCAGCAGCCAGGGACTAGCGGGGACCGGGGAGCTGTTTTTT. V usage is TRBV7-6 and J usage is TRBJ2-2; TRBD2 aligns across 13 bases. V gave up 5 bases and J gave up 5 bases; unmatched junction bases: 2. The CDR3 spans 15 residues. Germline loops: CDR1 SGHVS, CDR2 FNYEAQ. Full variable domain (rest looked up from reference TRBV7-6 and TRBJ2-2): GAGVSQSPRYKVTKRGQDVALRCDPISGHVSLYWYRQALGQGPEFLTYFNYEAQQDKSGLPNDRFSAERPEGSISTLTIQRTEQRDSAMYRCASSQGLAGTGELFFGEGSRLTVL.

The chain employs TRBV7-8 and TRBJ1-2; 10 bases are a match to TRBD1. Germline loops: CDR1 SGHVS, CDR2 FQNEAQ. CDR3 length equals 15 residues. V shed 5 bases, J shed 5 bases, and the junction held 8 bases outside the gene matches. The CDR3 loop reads CASSHRDRGPYGYTF. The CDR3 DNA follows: TGTGCCAGCAGCCACCGGGACAGGGGCCCTTATGGCTACACCTTC. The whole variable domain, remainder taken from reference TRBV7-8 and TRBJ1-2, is GAGVSQSPRYKVAKRGQDVALRCDPISGHVSLFWYQQALGQGPEFLTYFQNEAQLDKSGLPSDRFFAERPEGSVSTLKIQRTQQEDSAVYLCASSHRDRGPYGYTFGSGTRLTVV.

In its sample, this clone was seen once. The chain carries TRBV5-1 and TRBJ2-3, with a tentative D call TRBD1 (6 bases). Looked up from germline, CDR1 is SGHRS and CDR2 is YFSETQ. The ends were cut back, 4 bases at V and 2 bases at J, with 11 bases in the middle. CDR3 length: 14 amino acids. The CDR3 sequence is CASSNGQTTDTQYF. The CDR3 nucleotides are TGCGCCAGCAGCAACGGACAGACCACAGATACGCAGTATTTT.

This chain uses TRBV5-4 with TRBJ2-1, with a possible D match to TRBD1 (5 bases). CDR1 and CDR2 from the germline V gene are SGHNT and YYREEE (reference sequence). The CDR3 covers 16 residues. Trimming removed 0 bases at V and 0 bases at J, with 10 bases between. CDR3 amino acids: CASSLGGASSYNEQFF. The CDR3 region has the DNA TGTGCCAGCAGCTTGGGTGGGGCCAGCTCCTACAATGAGCAGTTCTTC.

Here the CDR3 DNA reads TGCAGCGTTGAAGATGCGGGGAGAGGCTATGGCTACACCTTC. Translation: CSVEDAGRGYGYTF. The rearrangement joins TRBV29-1 to TRBJ1-2; no clear D. CDR1 is SQVTM and CDR2 is ANQGSEA in the germline V gene. The CDR3 consists of 14 residues. Trimming removed 0 bases at V and 4 bases at J, with 12 bases between.

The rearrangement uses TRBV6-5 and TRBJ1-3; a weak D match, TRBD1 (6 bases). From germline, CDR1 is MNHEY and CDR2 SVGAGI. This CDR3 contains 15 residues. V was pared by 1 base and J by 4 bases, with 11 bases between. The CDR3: CASSYLAGDGNTIYF. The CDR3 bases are TGTGCCAGCAGTTACTTAGCAGGGGACGGAAACACCATATATTTT.

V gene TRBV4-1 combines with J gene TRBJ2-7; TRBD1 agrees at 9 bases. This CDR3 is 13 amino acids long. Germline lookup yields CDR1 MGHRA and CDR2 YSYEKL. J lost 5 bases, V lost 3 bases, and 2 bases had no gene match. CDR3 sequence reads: CASSHGTGNEQYF. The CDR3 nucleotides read TGCGCCAGCAGCCACGGGACAGGGAACGAGCAGTACTTC.

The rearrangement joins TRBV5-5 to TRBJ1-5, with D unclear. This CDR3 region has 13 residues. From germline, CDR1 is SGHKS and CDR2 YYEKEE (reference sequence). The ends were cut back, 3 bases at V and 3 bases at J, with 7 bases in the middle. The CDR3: CASSSMYNQPQHF. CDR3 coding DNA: TGTGCCAGCAGCTCTATGTACAATCAGCCCCAGCATTTT. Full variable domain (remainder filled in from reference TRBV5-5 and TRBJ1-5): DAGVTQSPTHLIKTRGQQVTLRCSPISGHKSVSWYQQVLGQGPQFIFQYYEKEERGRGNFPDRFSARQFPNYSSELNVNALLLGDSALYLCASSSMYNQPQHFGDGTRLSIL.

The CDR3 sequence: CASSLDRDLTEAFF. The DNA for the CDR3 is TGTGCCAGCTCACTAGACAGGGACTTGACTGAAGCTTTCTTT. The chain combines TRBV18 with TRBJ1-1, with 7 positions matching TRBD1. V dropped 4 bases and J dropped 5; count of bases not matched to a gene: 7. The CDR3 has 14 residues. Germline CDR1 KGHSH, CDR2 LQKENI.